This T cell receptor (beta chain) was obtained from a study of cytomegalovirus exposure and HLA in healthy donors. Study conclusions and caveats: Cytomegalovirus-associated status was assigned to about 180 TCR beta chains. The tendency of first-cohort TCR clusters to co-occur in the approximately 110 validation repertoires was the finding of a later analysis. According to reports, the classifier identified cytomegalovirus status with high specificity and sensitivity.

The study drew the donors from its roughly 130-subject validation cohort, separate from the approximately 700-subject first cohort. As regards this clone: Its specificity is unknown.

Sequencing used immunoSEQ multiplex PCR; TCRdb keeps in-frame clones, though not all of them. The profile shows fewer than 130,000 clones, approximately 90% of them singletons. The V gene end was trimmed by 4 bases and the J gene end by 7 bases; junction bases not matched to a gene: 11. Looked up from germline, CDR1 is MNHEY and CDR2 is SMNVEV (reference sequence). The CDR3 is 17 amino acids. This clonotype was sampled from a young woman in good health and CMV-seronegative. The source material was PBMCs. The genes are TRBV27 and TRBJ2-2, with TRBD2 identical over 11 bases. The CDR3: CASSWYTSGSLGGELFF. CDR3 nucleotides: TGTGCCAGCAGTTGGTATACTAGCGGGAGTCTGGGCGGGGAGCTGTTTTTT.